These 23 T cell receptor beta chains originate from one sample sequenced in a study of cytomegalovirus exposure and HLA in healthy donors. This PCR relied on a set of 60 Vbeta primers and 13 Jbeta primers. This table comes from immunoSEQ multiplex PCR, and its TCRdb copy is limited to in-frame clones, with some not included. The sample yields 80,000 to 100,000 clones, around four fifths seen once. Sequenced input: PBMCs. The receptors were gathered from a man between 45 and 60 years old in good health and CMV-seropositive.

The chain couples TRBV30 to TRBJ2-5, with D perhaps TRBD1 (5 bases). Germline CDR1 reads GTSNPN; CDR2 reads SVGIG (reference sequence). The CDR3 covers 13 residues. Trimming left V 1 base short and J 3 bases short, with 9 bases between. The CDR3 protein is CAWSGGAEETQYF. The CDR3 DNA reads as TGTGCCTGGAGTGGTGGGGCAGAAGAGACCCAGTACTTC.

This clone was recorded only once. The J gene is TRBJ2-7, the V gene TRBV18; 12 bases agree with TRBD2. V lost 1 base, J lost 3 bases, and 10 bases stayed unmatched. Germline assignment: CDR1 KGHSH and CDR2 LQKENI. The CDR3 length is 18 residues. CDR3 sequence reads: CASSPRLAGGQRSYEQYF. The DNA for the CDR3 is TGTGCCAGCTCACCACGGCTAGCGGGGGGGCAAAGGAGCTACGAGCAGTACTTC.

The rearrangement joins TRBV27 to TRBJ1-3; D is perhaps TRBD1 (6 bases). The CDR3 spans 17 residues. From germline, CDR1 is MNHEY and CDR2 SMNVEV (reference sequence). V was clipped by 5 bases and J by 0 bases, with 17 bases between them. The chain's CDR3 is CASSQISQGFSGNTIYF. Here the CDR3 DNA reads TGTGCCAGCAGTCAAATTTCACAGGGATTCTCTGGAAACACCATATATTTT.

The rearrangement joins TRBV5-8 to TRBJ1-2, with 7 bases lining up with TRBD1. The CDR3 is 13 amino acids. Germline V lookup: CDR1 SGHTS, CDR2 YDEGEE. Trimming cost V 0 bases and J 7 bases; bases outside gene matches: 3. The CDR3 is CASSLAAGGGYTF. CDR3 nucleotide sequence: TGTGCCAGCAGCTTGGCCGCAGGGGGTGGCTACACCTTC. Drawing the rest from reference TRBV5-8 and TRBJ1-2, the complete variable domain is EAGVTQSPTHLIKTRGQQATLRCSPISGHTSVYWYQQALGLGLQFLLWYDEGEERNRGNFPPRFSGRQFPNYSSELNVNALELEDSALYLCASSLAAGGGYTFGSGTRLTVV.

This chain joins TRBV6-1 and TRBJ1-1; 12 bases align to TRBD1. This CDR3 is built from 15 residues. The V and J ends lost 4 bases and 5 bases, in that order; junction bases with no gene match: 5. From germline, CDR1 is MNHNS and CDR2 SASEGT. Here the CDR3 reads CASSGDRGRGTEAFF. The CDR3 bases are TGTGCCAGCAGTGGGGACAGGGGGCGAGGGACTGAAGCTTTCTTT.

The chain recombines TRBV2 with TRBJ1-2; maybe TRBD1 (5 bases). With 4 bases removed from V and 0 bases from J, the gap between germline ends came to 9 bases. This CDR3 comprises 14 residues. Germline V gene lookup returns CDR1 SNHLY and CDR2 FYNNEI. CDR3 residues: CASSVAGTNYGYTF. The CDR3 DNA reads as TGTGCCAGCAGTGTTGCAGGGACTAACTATGGCTACACCTTC.

J is TRBJ2-3 and V is TRBV4-1; tentatively, D is TRBD2 (6 bases). The germline V gene encodes CDR1 MGHRA and CDR2 YSYEKL. V was clipped by 2 bases and J by 1 base, with 10 bases between them. This CDR3 spans 15 amino acids. The CDR3 spells CASSQQVAGTDTQYF. DNA of the CDR3: TGCGCCAGCAGCCAACAGGTAGCGGGCACAGATACGCAGTATTTT.

This clone was detected only a few times. The V and J genes are TRBV5-6 and TRBJ2-1; 9 bases agree with TRBD2. The CDR3 loop spans 16 amino acids. Germline values: CDR1 SGHDT, CDR2 YYEEEE. J gave up 2 bases and V 6 bases, and 9 bases lay outside the gene matches. CDR3 sequence (DNA): TGTGCCAGCAAGATGGCGCGGGGGGGCCCCTACAATGAGCAGTTCTTC. Protein product: CASKMARGGPYNEQFF.

V and J are TRBV28 and TRBJ1-2, with D uncertain. Germline CDR1 and CDR2: MDHEN and SYDVKM. Trimming left V 7 bases short and J 1 base short, with 10 bases between. The CDR3 extends over 13 amino acids. The CDR3 spells CASTAVHNYGYTF. In DNA, the CDR3 is TGTGCCAGCACGGCGGTGCATAACTATGGCTACACCTTC.

This clone was seen more than once but under ten times. The CDR3 DNA sequence: TGCGCCAGCAGCCAAGGGACAGGGGGAGAGGACGAGCAGTACTTC. This sequence encodes CASSQGTGGEDEQYF. The chain uses TRBV4-3 and TRBJ2-7, with 10 bases fitting TRBD1. V shed 1 base, J shed 5 bases, and the junction held 5 bases outside the gene matches. Germline V gene data show CDR1 as LGHNA and CDR2 as YSLEER. The CDR3 is 15 amino acids.

The CDR3 region is CASSFTGTTGELFF. The CDR3 DNA reads TGTGCCAGCAGCTTCACAGGGACCACCGGGGAGCTGTTTTTT. The V gene is TRBV11-3, the J gene TRBJ2-2; D is possibly TRBD1 (6 bases). In germline, CDR1 is SGHNT, CDR2 YENEEA. CDR3 length equals 14 residues. The germline V and J ends were trimmed by 3 bases and 4 bases, with 9 bases remaining between them.

In its sample, this clone was seen once. This chain uses TRBV28 with TRBJ1-2; a weak D match, TRBD1 (5 bases). CDR3 length: 14 residues. Germline lookup yields CDR1 MDHEN and CDR2 SYDVKM. The V and J ends lost 3 bases and 7 bases respectively, with 15 bases between them. CDR3 coding DNA: TGTGCCAGCAGTTTGGGTCAGGGAGGCTCTGGCTACACCTTC. This codes for CASSLGQGGSGYTF.

The J gene is TRBJ1-2, the V gene TRBV15, with 9 bases identical to TRBD1. The germline gives CDR1 LNHNV, CDR2 YYDKDF (reference sequence). CDR3 length: 14 amino acids. V trimming: 1 base; J trimming: 3 bases; junction bases outside the gene matches: 0. In DNA form, the CDR3 reads TGTGCCACCAGCAGAGGGGACAGGGACTATGGCTACACCTTC. Translating gives CATSRGDRDYGYTF. Full variable domain (rest looked up from reference TRBV15 and TRBJ1-2): DAMVIQNPRYQVTQFGKPVTLSCSQTLNHNVMYWYQQKSSQAPKLLFHYYDKDFNNEADTPDNFQSRRPNTSFCFLDIRSPGLGDTAMYLCATSRGDRDYGYTFGSGTRLTVV.

V and J are TRBV7-9 and TRBJ1-4; 7 bases align to TRBD1. There are 15 residues in the CDR3. J gave up 4 bases and V 5 bases, and 7 bases lay outside the gene matches. CDR1 and CDR2 (germline): SEHNR, FQNEAQ (reference sequence). The CDR3 coding sequence is TGTGCCAGCAGCGAGAGGGGGCCGGTTAATGAAAAACTGTTTTTT. Its protein product is CASSERGPVNEKLFF.

The chain recombines TRBV21-1 with TRBJ1-3; TRBD1 is taken as the D call from the table, unchecked against the DNA. TRBV21-1 is tagged as a pseudogene. The CDR3 is made up of 16 amino acids. CDR3 sequence reads: CASSKTRQCPGNTIYF. For the CDR3, the DNA is TGTGCCAGCAGCAAAACCCGACAGTGCCCTGGAAACACCATATATTTT.

The V call is TRBV2, the J call TRBJ2-7; 7 positions agree with TRBD1. The length of the CDR3 is 13 residues. With V trimmed by 3 bases and J by 4 bases, 3 bases remained unmatched. Germline V gene lookup returns CDR1 SNHLY and CDR2 FYNNEI. The CDR3 nucleotides read TGTGCCAGCAGTGATGGGACAGTTTACGAGCAGTACTTC. Translating gives CASSDGTVYEQYF.

The table lists this clone with a few counts. The chain recombines TRBV6-5 with TRBJ1-1; D call uncertain. The ends were cut back, 4 bases at V and 0 bases at J, with 6 bases in the middle. The CDR3 is 13 amino acids. Germline assignment: CDR1 MNHEY and CDR2 SVGAGI. The CDR3 loop reads CASSWRMNTEAFF. In DNA, the CDR3 is TGTGCCAGCAGTTGGCGGATGAACACTGAAGCTTTCTTT.

This clone occurred once. The chain links TRBV9 to TRBJ2-2, with 7 bases lining up with TRBD1. Losses at the gene ends were 4 bases for V and 6 bases for J; bases not matched to a gene: 9. Germline V gives CDR1 SGDLS, CDR2 YYNGEE. This CDR3 is built from 15 residues. CDR3 coding DNA: TGTGCCAGCAGCACTCGACAGGGCCCTGCCGGGGAGCTGTTTTTT. It specifies CASSTRQGPAGELFF. The full variable domain, completed using reference TRBV9 and TRBJ2-2, is DSGVTQTPKHLITATGQRVTLRCSPRSGDLSVYWYQQSLDQGLQFLIQYYNGEERAKGNILERFSAQQFPDLHSELNLSSLELGDSALYFCASSTRQGPAGELFFGEGSRLTVL.

The chain uses TRBV9 and TRBJ2-7; 7 nucleotides line up with TRBD2. Germline CDR1 reads SGDLS; CDR2 reads YYNGEE. This CDR3 contains 13 residues. Trimming took 3 bases from V and 9 from J; bases not matched to a gene: 9. CDR3 DNA: TGTGCCAGCAGCGAAAGGACTAGTGACGGGCAGTACTTC. Translated, it gives CASSERTSDGQYF.

This clone was counted between two and nine times. This rearrangement joins TRBV6-5 to TRBJ1-2; D might be TRBD1 (6 bases). V was pared by 5 bases and J by 4 bases, with 14 bases between. CDR1 is MNHEY and CDR2 is SVGAGI in the germline V gene. CDR3 length: 14 residues. CDR3 sequence (DNA): TGTGCCAGCAGTAAAGGGGGTTGGAGCTATGGCTACACCTTC. Encoded protein: CASSKGGWSYGYTF.

With regard to this clone: The junction departs from germline at one end; a sequencing error may be responsible. The CDR3 sequence is CASSTGRRDEQFF. DNA of the CDR3: TGTGCCAGCAGCACAGGTCGGAGGGATGAGCAATTCTTC. V usage is TRBV7-8 and J usage is TRBJ2-1, with TRBD2 as a possible D gene (6 bases). The germline V gene has CDR1 SGHVS and CDR2 FQNEAQ. The CDR3 loop spans 13 amino acids.

The chain combines TRBV11-2 with TRBJ2-5; 8 bases agree with TRBD1. The CDR3 covers 17 residues. The V and J ends lost 1 base and 5 bases, in that order; junction bases with no gene match: 12. CDR1 SGHAT and CDR2 FQNNGV come from the germline V gene. CDR3 DNA sequence: TGTGCCAGCAGCTTAGGGGTGACAGGGGCCGCCCGGGAGACCCAGTACTTC. It codes for CASSLGVTGAARETQYF.

This chain connects TRBV18 to TRBJ1-1, with unresolved D. V was pared by 2 bases and J by 7 bases, with 8 bases between. The CDR3 loop spans 12 amino acids. CDR1 KGHSH and CDR2 LQKENI come from the germline V gene. CDR3 DNA sequence: TGTGCCAGCTCACCAGATCAGTTTGAAGCTTTCTTT. This codes for CASSPDQFEAFF.